This T cell receptor (beta chain) was captured by sequencing in a study of cytomegalovirus exposure and HLA in healthy donors. The germline V and J ends were trimmed by 8 bases and 3 bases, with 11 bases remaining between them. The CDR3 has 13 residues. CDR1 and CDR2 from the germline V gene are MNHEY and SMNVEV (reference sequence). This clone was counted only a few times. Both 60 Vbeta primers and 13 Jbeta primers went into the PCR. Produced via immunoSEQ multiplex PCR; TCRdb's table is partial and in-frame only. This sample has 90,000 to 150,000 clones, with roughly 82% found just once. The source of this sequence is a woman under 30 in good health and CMV-seronegative. Sequencing was done on a sample of PBMCs. This sequence joins TRBV27 and TRBJ1-5, with TRBD1 as a possible D gene (6 bases). Written as DNA, the CDR3 is TGTGCCAGCGGAAGGGGGTTCAATCAGCCCCAGCATTTT. This codes for CASGRGFNQPQHF.